A single sample gave rise to the 28 T cell receptor beta chains below, sequenced in a study of early T cells in non-severe SARS-CoV-2 infection. One entry per CDR3 protein, called by TCRdb with MiXCR from the 5' RACE reads. This table holds tens of thousands of distinct CDR3 sequences, around 13% found once. Source material: whole blood. The receptors come from an adult who was a healthcare worker with PCR-confirmed SARS-CoV-2 infection or an uninfected control (not recorded which).

The chain carries TRBV12-3 or TRBV12-4 and TRBJ2-7; D not resolved. The CDR3 runs 13 residues. The germline V and J ends were trimmed by 5 bases and 6 bases, with 14 bases remaining between them. For the CDR3, the DNA is TGTGCCAGCAGTCCCCGACAACCCTCCGAGCAGTACTTC. Its protein is CASSPRQPSEQYF.

This clonotype was seen many times. The rearrangement joins TRBV30 to TRBJ2-7; D is unresolved. Germline V lookup: CDR1 GTSNPN, CDR2 SVGIG (reference sequence). V shed 2 bases and J shed 2 bases, with 7 bases lying between them. The CDR3 sequence is 12 residues long. The CDR3 region has the DNA TGTGCCTGGAGTAGGAATCCCTACGAGCAGTACTTC. Amino acids: CAWSRNPYEQYF.

The chain combines TRBV29-1 with TRBJ1-1; TRBD1 matches at 8 bases. V trimming: 1 base; J trimming: 5 bases; junction bases outside the gene matches: 3. CDR3 length: 13 residues. Per germline, CDR1 SQVTM and CDR2 ANQGSEA. In DNA, the CDR3 is TGCAGCGTTGAAGGGAGGACAGGGACTGAAGCTTTCTTT. It codes for CSVEGRTGTEAFF. The entire variable domain, with the rest obtained from reference TRBV29-1 and TRBJ1-1, is as follows: SAVISQKPSRDICQRGTSLTIQCQVDSQVTMMFWYRQQPGQSLTLIATANQGSEATYESGFVIDKFPISRPNLTFSTLTVSNMSPEDSSIYLCSVEGRTGTEAFFGQGTRLTVV.

This clonotype was seen more than once but under ten times. The chain is built from TRBV5-1 and TRBJ1-1; 10 bases map to TRBD1. CDR1 is SGHRS, CDR2 YFSETQ, per germline. There are 18 residues in the CDR3. V shed 0 bases, J shed 3 bases, and the junction held 11 bases outside the gene matches. CDR3 in DNA: TGCGCCAGCAGCTTGGCCCGGGACAGGGGCGTTAGGGACACTGAAGCTTTCTTT. This gives the protein CASSLARDRGVRDTEAFF.

This clonotype showed up many times. The J gene is TRBJ1-2, the V gene TRBV5-1; D not certain. V was shortened by 4 bases and J by 4 bases, with 11 bases between the two germline ends. Germline V gene lookup returns CDR1 SGHRS and CDR2 YFSETQ. This CDR3 is 13 amino acids long. The CDR3 region has the DNA TGCGCCAGCAGCACGGGATCTAGCTATGGCTACACCTTC. It codes for CASSTGSSYGYTF.

The V gene is TRBV5-1, the J gene TRBJ2-1; D may be TRBD2 (6 bases). The CDR3 length is 17 residues. Germline V CDR1 and CDR2: SGHRS, YFSETQ. The germline V and J ends were trimmed by 4 bases and 0 bases, with 17 bases remaining between them. As DNA, the CDR3 is TGCGCCAGCAGCCCAAAGGCCGGGACTGCCTCCTACAATGAGCAGTTCTTC. Its protein product is CASSPKAGTASYNEQFF.

Concerning this clonotype itself: Given a much more abundant clone one base away, this may be a read error. The chain joins TRBV6-1 to TRBJ2-3, with 7 bases fitting TRBD2. The CDR3 runs 15 residues. V lost 7 bases, J lost 6 bases, and 13 bases stayed unmatched. Germline V gene lookup returns CDR1 MNHNS and CDR2 SASEGT. CDR3 DNA sequence: TGTGCCAGCAAGAGCGGGGTCATGAATGTGGATACGCAGTATTTT. It yields the protein CASKSGVMNVDTQYF.

The V and J genes are TRBV27 and TRBJ2-1; the match to TRBD2 covers 14 bases. Germline V CDR1 and CDR2: MNHEY, SMNVEV (reference sequence). The trim removed 2 bases at V and 9 bases at J, leaving 9 bases unmatched. The CDR3 runs 17 residues. CDR3 region: CASSLGTSGSVGGEQFF. For the CDR3, the DNA is TGTGCCAGCAGTTTAGGGACTAGCGGGAGTGTCGGGGGTGAGCAGTTCTTC.

This chain joins TRBV7-6 and TRBJ1-2; D is perhaps TRBD1 (5 bases). V lost 4 bases and J lost 6, with 18 bases in between. The CDR3 loop spans 15 amino acids. The germline V gene encodes CDR1 SGHVS and CDR2 FNYEAQ. The CDR3 DNA reads TGTGCCAGCAGCTGGACAAACCTAAACCGGGATGGCTACACCTTC. It translates to CASSWTNLNRDGYTF.

The table lists this clonotype with a few counts. The V gene is TRBV30, the J gene TRBJ1-1; 8 nucleotides agree with TRBD1. The ends lost 3 bases at V and 11 bases at J; junction bases unmatched: 11. The CDR3 spans 13 residues. CDR1 is GTSNPN, CDR2 SVGIG, per germline (reference sequence). The CDR3 coding sequence is TGTGCCTGGAGCCGGGACAGGCAAAGGGAGGCTTTCTTT. Residues: CAWSRDRQREAFF.

At least ten counts were recorded for this clonotype. The chain employs TRBV25-1 and TRBJ2-5; possible D gene TRBD2, 5 bases. The CDR3 consists of 13 residues. Germline assignment: CDR1 MGHDK and CDR2 SYGVNS. V was trimmed by 2 bases and J by 3 bases, leaving 7 bases between them. Here the CDR3 DNA reads TGTGCCAGCAGTGAACACGGGGAAGAGACCCAGTACTTC. It specifies CASSEHGEETQYF.

There are a few counts of this clonotype. The chain carries TRBV7-3 and TRBJ1-2; no reliable D call. This CDR3 has 13 amino acids. Looked up from germline, CDR1 is SGHTA and CDR2 is FQGTGA. V was shortened by 2 bases and J by 4 bases, with 8 bases between the two germline ends. CDR3 loop: CASSLDGVYGYTF. For the CDR3, the DNA is TGTGCCAGCAGCTTAGATGGCGTCTATGGCTACACCTTC. Full variable domain (remainder filled in from reference TRBV7-3 and TRBJ1-2): GAGVSQTPSNKVTEKGKYVELRCDPISGHTALYWYRQSLGQGPEFLIYFQGTGAADDSGLPNDRFFAVRPEGSVSTLKIQRTERGDSAVYLCASSLDGVYGYTFGSGTRLTVV.

The table lists this clonotype with many counts. The chain carries TRBV18 and TRBJ2-7, with a weak D call TRBD1 (6 bases). Germline values: CDR1 KGHSH, CDR2 LQKENI. V was trimmed by 4 bases and J by 10 bases, leaving 20 bases between them. The CDR3 totals 14 residues. CDR3 coding DNA: TGTGCCAGCTCACGACAGGACCAACTTTTGGGACAGTACTTC. Translated, it gives CASSRQDQLLGQYF.

This clonotype was detected many times. V usage is TRBV28 and J usage is TRBJ1-4, with 7 bases matching TRBD1. V lost 2 bases, J lost 7 bases, and 4 bases stayed unmatched. CDR1 MDHEN and CDR2 SYDVKM come from the germline V gene. CDR3 length equals 14 residues. The CDR3: CASSLQGGREKLFF. CDR3 sequence (DNA): TGTGCCAGCAGTTTACAGGGGGGGCGTGAAAAACTGTTTTTT.

This clonotype showed up just once. The chain links TRBV28 to TRBJ2-7; the D is unclear. The V and J ends lost 3 bases and 5 bases respectively, with 17 bases between them. The germline V gene has CDR1 MDHEN and CDR2 SYDVKM. CDR3 size: 15 residues. CDR3 residues: CASSFPDGAVNEQYF. Here the CDR3 DNA reads TGTGCCAGCAGTTTCCCGGACGGCGCGGTAAACGAGCAGTACTTC.

Worth noting for this clonotype: A much larger clone is a single base away; this may be a read error. The chain has TRBV6-6 and TRBJ2-1; weak D call: TRBD1 (5 bases). This CDR3 is 18 amino acids long. CDR1 and CDR2 (germline): MNHNY, SVGAGI (reference sequence). In nucleotides, the CDR3 is TGTGCCAGCACTTACGAATACCTCCGGGCCCTAGGGGACAATGAGCAGTTCTTC. This sequence encodes CASTYEYLRALGDNEQFF.

The chain carries TRBV28 and TRBJ2-6, with D possibly TRBD1 on 5 matching bases. The CDR3 has 14 residues. CDR1 is MDHEN and CDR2 is SYDVKM in the germline V gene. Deletions cut 4 bases from V and 2 bases from J, with 6 bases between. CDR3 amino acids: CASSSGPGANVLTF. CDR3 DNA: TGTGCCAGCAGTTCAGGGCCTGGGGCCAACGTCCTGACTTTC.

This clonotype was seen many times. The chain uses TRBV3-1 and TRBJ1-1; D ambiguous. Germline V CDR1 and CDR2: LGHDT, YNNKEL (reference sequence). The CDR3 loop spans 13 amino acids. Trimming stripped 3 bases from V and 8 bases from J, with 13 bases between. CDR3 coding DNA: TGTGCCAGCAGCCACATTTTAGAGCGGGAAGCTTTCTTT. Residues: CASSHILEREAFF.

This clonotype was counted between two and nine times. V and J are TRBV2 and TRBJ1-2, with TRBD1 matching over 7 bases. CDR1 is SNHLY, CDR2 FYNNEI, per germline. Unmatched junction bases numbered 4, after V lost 4 bases and J lost 5 bases. The CDR3 contains 13 residues. The CDR3 here is CASSAGGDYGYTF. Written as DNA, the CDR3 is TGTGCCAGCAGTGCAGGGGGGGATTATGGCTACACCTTC.

The genes are TRBV30 and TRBJ1-1; tentatively, D is TRBD1 (5 bases). There are 13 residues in the CDR3. V lost 1 base to trimming and J lost 1 base, with 7 bases between them. CDR1 GTSNPN and CDR2 SVGIG come from the germline V gene (reference sequence). The CDR3, as DNA: TGTGCCTGGAGTGAAGACAGGAACACTGAAGCTTTCTTT. It encodes CAWSEDRNTEAFF.

The chain carries TRBV10-2 and TRBJ1-1; D unresolved. V gave up 0 bases and J gave up 6 bases, with 11 bases separating them. The germline V gene encodes CDR1 WSHSY and CDR2 SAAADI. This CDR3 region has 14 residues. CDR3: CASSESSIHAEAFF. The CDR3 nucleotides are TGCGCCAGCAGTGAGTCGAGCATTCACGCTGAAGCTTTCTTT.

This clonotype was seen only a few times. The V call is TRBV6-2 or TRBV6-3, the J call TRBJ2-7, with no clear D. The germline V gene encodes CDR1 MNHEY and CDR2 SVGEGT. The germline V and J ends were trimmed by 5 bases and 2 bases, with 16 bases remaining between them. The CDR3 is made up of 15 amino acids. CDR3 region: CASSLPAGSTYEQYF. CDR3 bases: TGTGCCAGCAGTCTCCCGGCAGGTTCGACCTACGAGCAGTACTTC.

This clonotype was seen a handful of times. The genes are TRBV9 and TRBJ2-2; D gene unclear. Per germline, CDR1 SGDLS and CDR2 YYNGEE. Trimming cost V 4 bases and J 5 bases, with 9 bases left between them. The CDR3 is 13 residues long. CDR3 in DNA: TGTGCCAGCAGCCCGTGGGGAACCGGGGAGCTGTTTTTT. Amino acid sequence: CASSPWGTGELFF.

This rearrangement joins TRBV18 to TRBJ2-5; 8 bases fit TRBD1. With 5 bases clipped from V and 8 bases from J, the junction kept 7 bases outside the gene matches. The CDR3 is 13 amino acids. Germline-derived CDR1 and CDR2 are KGHSH and LQKENI. CDR3: CASSSLDRGTQYF. In nucleotides, the CDR3 is TGTGCCAGCTCATCCTTAGACAGGGGAACCCAGTACTTC.

The V call is TRBV9, the J call TRBJ2-7, with D unclear. The CDR3 is 15 amino acids. Germline CDR1 and CDR2: SGDLS and YYNGEE. V was cut by 4 bases and J by 0 bases, with 14 bases left in between. The chain's CDR3 is CASSPSLGSSYEQYF. CDR3 bases: TGTGCCAGCAGCCCCTCGCTGGGTTCCTCCTACGAGCAGTACTTC.

The CDR3 DNA is TGCAGTGCTAGAGATGGGGCGGACTATGGCTACACCTTC. Translating it yields CSARDGADYGYTF. The gene calls are TRBV20-1 and TRBJ1-2, with TRBD1 as a possible D gene (5 bases). The CDR3 covers 13 residues. The V gene lost 0 bases and the J gene lost 3 bases, with 8 bases spanning the gap. Looked up from germline, CDR1 is DFQATT and CDR2 is SNEGSKA (reference sequence).

This clonotype was recorded a few times. The rearrangement uses TRBV29-1 and TRBJ1-4; D unclear. CDR1 and CDR2 (germline): SQVTM, ANQGSEA. The CDR3 has 11 amino acids. The V and J ends lost 7 bases and 5 bases respectively, with 8 bases between them. CDR3 bases: TGCAGCGCGGAGAGAAATGAAAAACTGTTTTTT. Its protein product is CSAERNEKLFF.

This clonotype was counted many times. The chain couples TRBV6-5 to TRBJ1-1; D unclear. From germline, CDR1 is MNHEY and CDR2 SVGAGI. With 0 bases removed from V and 2 bases from J, the gap between germline ends came to 13 bases. The CDR3 extends over 16 amino acids. This CDR3 is CASSYSRSQLNTEAFF. The CDR3 DNA reads TGTGCCAGCAGTTACTCTAGGTCTCAGTTAAACACTGAAGCTTTCTTT.